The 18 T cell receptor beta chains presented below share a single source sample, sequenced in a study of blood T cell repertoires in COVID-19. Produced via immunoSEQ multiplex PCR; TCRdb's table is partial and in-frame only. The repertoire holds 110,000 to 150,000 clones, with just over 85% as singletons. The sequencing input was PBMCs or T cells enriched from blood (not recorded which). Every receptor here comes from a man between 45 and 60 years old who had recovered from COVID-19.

The CDR3 nucleotides read TGTGCCAGCAGCTCGAAGGACAGGGAGAGGGTCAATTCTCAGCCCCAGCATTTT. This gives the protein CASSSKDRERVNSQPQHF. This chain uses TRBV7-8 with TRBJ1-5; 8 nucleotides align to TRBD1. Germline V gene lookup returns CDR1 SGHVS and CDR2 FQNEAQ. Trimming took 4 bases from V and 6 from J; bases not matched to a gene: 17. The CDR3 is 18 amino acids.

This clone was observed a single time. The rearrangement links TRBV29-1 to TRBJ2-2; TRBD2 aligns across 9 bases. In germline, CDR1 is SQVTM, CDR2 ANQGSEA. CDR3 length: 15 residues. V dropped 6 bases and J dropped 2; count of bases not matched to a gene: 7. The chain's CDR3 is CSVATSGRNTGELFF. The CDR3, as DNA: TGCAGCGTCGCGACTAGCGGCCGCAACACCGGGGAGCTGTTTTTT.

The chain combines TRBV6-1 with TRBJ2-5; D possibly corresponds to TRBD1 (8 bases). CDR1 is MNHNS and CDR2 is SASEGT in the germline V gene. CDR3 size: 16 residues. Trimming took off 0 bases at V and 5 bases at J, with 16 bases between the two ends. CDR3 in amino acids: CASSEATGEGMETQYF. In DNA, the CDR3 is TGTGCCAGCAGTGAAGCGACAGGGGAGGGGATGGAGACCCAGTACTTC.

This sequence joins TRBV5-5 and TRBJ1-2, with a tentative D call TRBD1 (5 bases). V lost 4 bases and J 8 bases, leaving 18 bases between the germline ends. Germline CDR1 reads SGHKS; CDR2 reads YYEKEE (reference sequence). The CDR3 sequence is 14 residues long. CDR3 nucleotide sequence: TGTGCCAGCAGCCTCCCCCAGGGAGGTAAGGGCTACACCTTC. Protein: CASSLPQGGKGYTF.

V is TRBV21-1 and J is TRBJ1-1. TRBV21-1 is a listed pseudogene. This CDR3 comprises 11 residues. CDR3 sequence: CASSIYTEAFF. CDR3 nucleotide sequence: TGTGCCAGCAGCATATACACTGAAGCTTTCTTT.

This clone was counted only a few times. CDR3 nucleotides: TGTGCCAGCAGTTACGACGGGGTCAATGAGCAGTTCTTC. As protein: CASSYDGVNEQFF. This sequence joins TRBV6-5 and TRBJ2-1; possible D gene TRBD2, 5 bases. CDR1 and CDR2 from the germline V gene are MNHEY and SVGAGI. The CDR3 is 13 residues long. Between the trimmed V and J ends, which lost 2 bases and 6 bases, there was a span of 8 bases.

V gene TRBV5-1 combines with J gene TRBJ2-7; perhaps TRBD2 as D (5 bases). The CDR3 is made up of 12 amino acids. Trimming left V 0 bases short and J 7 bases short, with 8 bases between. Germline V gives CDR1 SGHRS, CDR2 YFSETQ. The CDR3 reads CASSLALAEQYF. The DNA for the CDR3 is TGCGCCAGCAGCTTGGCCTTAGCGGAGCAGTACTTC.

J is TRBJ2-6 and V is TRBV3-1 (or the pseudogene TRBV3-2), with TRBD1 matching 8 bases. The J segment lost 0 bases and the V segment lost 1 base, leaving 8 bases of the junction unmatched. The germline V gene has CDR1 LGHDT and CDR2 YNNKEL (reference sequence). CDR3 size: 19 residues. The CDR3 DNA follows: TGTGCCAGCAGCCAAGGATGGGACAGGTCTACCTCTGGGGCCAACGTCCTGACTTTC. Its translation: CASSQGWDRSTSGANVLTF.

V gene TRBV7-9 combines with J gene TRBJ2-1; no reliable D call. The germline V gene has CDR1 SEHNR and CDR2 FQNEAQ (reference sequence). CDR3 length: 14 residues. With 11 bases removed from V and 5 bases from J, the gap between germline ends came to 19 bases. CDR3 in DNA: TGTGCCGGCAACAAGGCCCTGAGCGACAATGAGCAGTTCTTC. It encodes CAGNKALSDNEQFF.

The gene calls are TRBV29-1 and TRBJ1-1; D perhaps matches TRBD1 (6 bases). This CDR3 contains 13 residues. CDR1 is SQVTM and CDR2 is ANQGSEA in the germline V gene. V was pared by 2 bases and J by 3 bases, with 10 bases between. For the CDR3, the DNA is TGCAGCGTTGAATCAGGGGAATACACTGAAGCTTTCTTT. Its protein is CSVESGEYTEAFF.

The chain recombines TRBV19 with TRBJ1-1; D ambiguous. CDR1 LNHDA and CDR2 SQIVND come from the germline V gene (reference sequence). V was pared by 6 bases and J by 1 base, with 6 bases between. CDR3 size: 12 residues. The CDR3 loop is CASREGNTEAFF. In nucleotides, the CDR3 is TGTGCCAGTAGGGAGGGGAACACTGAAGCTTTCTTT.

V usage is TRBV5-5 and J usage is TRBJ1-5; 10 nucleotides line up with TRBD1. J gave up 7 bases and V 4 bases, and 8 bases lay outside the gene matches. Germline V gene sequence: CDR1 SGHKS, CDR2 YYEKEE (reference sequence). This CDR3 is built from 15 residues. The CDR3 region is CASSDHGQGDQPQHF. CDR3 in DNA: TGTGCCAGCAGCGACCATGGACAGGGGGACCAGCCCCAGCATTTT.

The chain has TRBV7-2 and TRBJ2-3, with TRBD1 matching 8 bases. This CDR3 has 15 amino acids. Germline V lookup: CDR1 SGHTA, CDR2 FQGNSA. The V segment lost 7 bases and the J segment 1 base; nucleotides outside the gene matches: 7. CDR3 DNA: TGTGCCAGCACCGTATCAGGGGGCGGCACAGATACGCAGTATTTT. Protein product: CASTVSGGGTDTQYF.

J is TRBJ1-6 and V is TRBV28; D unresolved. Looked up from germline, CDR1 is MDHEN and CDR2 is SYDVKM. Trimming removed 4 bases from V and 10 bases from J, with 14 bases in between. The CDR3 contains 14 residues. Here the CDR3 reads CASSSPDFGSPLHF. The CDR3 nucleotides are TGTGCCAGCAGTTCTCCGGACTTTGGGTCACCCCTCCACTTT.

The CDR3 protein is CASSELTGFAPVDTQYF. CDR3 sequence (DNA): TGTGCCAGCAGTGAATTAACAGGGTTCGCTCCAGTGGATACGCAGTATTTT. The chain links TRBV25-1 to TRBJ2-3, with D perhaps TRBD1 (6 bases). The CDR3 is 17 amino acids. Germline V gene sequence: CDR1 MGHDK, CDR2 SYGVNS. V lost 1 base to trimming and J lost 6 bases, with 20 bases between them.

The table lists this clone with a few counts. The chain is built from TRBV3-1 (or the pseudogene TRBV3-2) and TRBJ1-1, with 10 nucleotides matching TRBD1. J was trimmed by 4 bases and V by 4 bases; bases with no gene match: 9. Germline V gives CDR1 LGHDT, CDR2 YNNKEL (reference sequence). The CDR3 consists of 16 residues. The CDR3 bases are TGTGCCAGCAGCCCCCCCCACGGGACAGGGGTCACTGAAGCTTTCTTT. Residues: CASSPPHGTGVTEAFF.

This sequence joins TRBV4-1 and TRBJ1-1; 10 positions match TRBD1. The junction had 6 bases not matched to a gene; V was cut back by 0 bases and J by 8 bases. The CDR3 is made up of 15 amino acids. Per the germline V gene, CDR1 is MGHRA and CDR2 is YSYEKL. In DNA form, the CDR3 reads TGCGCCAGCAGCCAAGATCCCGGGACAGGGGCCGAAGCTTTCTTT. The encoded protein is CASSQDPGTGAEAFF.

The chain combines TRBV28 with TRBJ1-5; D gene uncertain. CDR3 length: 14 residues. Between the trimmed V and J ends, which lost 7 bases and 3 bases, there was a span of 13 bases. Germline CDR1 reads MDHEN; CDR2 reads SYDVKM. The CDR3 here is CASTRYTNNQPQHF. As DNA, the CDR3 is TGTGCCAGCACTAGGTACACCAACAATCAGCCCCAGCATTTT.